What follows are 22 T cell receptor beta chains derived from one specimen sequenced in a study of T cell clonotyping in hematopoietic cell transplantation. Profiled with immunoSEQ multiplex PCR; TCRdb holds only in-frame clones, not every one. The table has 12,000 to 15,000 clones, under 90% seen once. The specimen comprised PBMCs, sampled 100 days after allogeneic stem cell transplant. The receptor source for this set is a male patient in his forties or fifties who had an allogeneic stem cell transplant from an unrelated donor, so T cells may come from the graft donor. Some clones in this sample may be carry-over from other donors' samples.

This clone appeared a single time. The chain joins TRBV7-2 to TRBJ2-7; a possible D gene is TRBD1 (5 bases). The CDR3 spans 15 residues. V was clipped by 1 base and J by 2 bases, with 12 bases between them. Germline V CDR1 and CDR2: SGHTA, FQGNSA. The CDR3 is CASSLETTATYEQYF. The CDR3 region has the DNA TGTGCCAGCAGCTTAGAAACGACAGCAACCTACGAGCAGTACTTC.

V gene TRBV5-1 combines with J gene TRBJ1-3, with TRBD1 matching 9 bases. The junction had 4 bases not matched to a gene; V was cut back by 3 bases and J by 0 bases. This CDR3 has 16 residues. CDR1 and CDR2 (germline): SGHRS, YFSETQ. The CDR3 reads CASSSGQGFSGNTIYF. The CDR3 DNA sequence: TGCGCCAGCAGCTCGGGACAGGGATTCTCTGGAAACACCATATATTTT.

The rearrangement uses TRBV25-1 and TRBJ1-3; D might be TRBD1 (5 bases). The ends were cut back, 2 bases at V and 1 base at J, with 6 bases in the middle. Germline V gene data show CDR1 as MGHDK and CDR2 as SYGVNS. This CDR3 spans 14 amino acids. The CDR3 loop reads CASSERGSGNTIYF. The DNA for the CDR3 is TGTGCCAGCAGTGAAAGGGGATCTGGAAACACCATATATTTT.

In its sample, this clone was seen once. The chain uses TRBV7-2 and TRBJ2-5; D perhaps matches TRBD2 (5 bases). Germline CDR1 SGHTA, CDR2 FQGNSA. CDR3 length: 14 amino acids. The V and J ends lost 2 bases and 2 bases respectively, with 9 bases between them. CDR3 protein: CASSLRRTQETQYF. CDR3 in DNA: TGTGCCAGCAGCTTAAGACGGACTCAAGAGACCCAGTACTTC.

In this sample, this clone turned up once. The CDR3 is CASSIGSSPYNEQFF. The CDR3 nucleotides are TGTGCCAGTAGTATCGGGTCTTCCCCCTACAATGAGCAGTTCTTC. This rearrangement joins TRBV19 to TRBJ2-1; unclear D gene. Germline V gene data show CDR1 as LNHDA and CDR2 as SQIVND (reference sequence). The CDR3 consists of 15 residues. V was pared by 3 bases and J by 2 bases, with 11 bases between.

V gene TRBV4-1 combines with J gene TRBJ2-1, with D unclear. V lost 1 base and J lost 7, with 8 bases in between. The CDR3 is 13 amino acids. Germline CDR1 MGHRA, CDR2 YSYEKL. The CDR3 spells CASSQALGNEQFF. DNA of the CDR3: TGCGCCAGCAGCCAAGCGCTGGGGAATGAGCAGTTCTTC.

The rearrangement joins TRBV18 to TRBJ2-7, with 12 nucleotides matching TRBD2. Losses at the gene ends were 4 bases for V and 4 bases for J; bases not matched to a gene: 5. The CDR3 covers 15 residues. Looked up from germline, CDR1 is KGHSH and CDR2 is LQKENI. The CDR3 nucleotides read TGTGCCAGCTCACGGGGACTAGCGGGTTCTTACGAGCAGTACTTC. Translation: CASSRGLAGSYEQYF.

This clone was detected only once. The V and J genes are TRBV7-2 and TRBJ2-7; the match to TRBD1 covers 10 bases. The CDR3 contains 15 residues. Germline lookup yields CDR1 SGHTA and CDR2 FQGNSA. V was clipped by 5 bases and J by 3 bases; unmatched bases: 7. CDR3 protein: CASSPRQGAVYEQYF. The CDR3 nucleotides are TGTGCCAGCAGCCCCAGACAGGGGGCGGTCTACGAGCAGTACTTC.

The chain carries TRBV6-5 and TRBJ1-1, with a tentative D call TRBD1 (5 bases). CDR1 is MNHEY, CDR2 SVGAGI, per germline. Trimming stripped 3 bases from V and 3 bases from J, with 14 bases between. The CDR3 runs to 15 residues. CDR3 nucleotide sequence: TGTGCCAGCAGTTATATGGGGGAATTTGACACTGAAGCTTTCTTT. Translation: CASSYMGEFDTEAFF.

The chain is built from TRBV7-2 and TRBJ2-7; 9 nucleotides match TRBD2. CDR1 SGHTA and CDR2 FQGNSA come from the germline V gene. The CDR3 runs to 16 residues. J gave up 6 bases and V 1 base, and 10 bases lay outside the gene matches. CDR3 in DNA: TGTGCCAGCAGCTTAGTTCCTAGCGGGAAAAAAAGCGAGCAGTACTTC. Protein sequence: CASSLVPSGKKSEQYF.

J is TRBJ1-1 and V is TRBV7-2; D is unresolved. Germline V gives CDR1 SGHTA, CDR2 FQGNSA. V gave up 1 base and J gave up 0 bases, with 12 bases separating them. The CDR3 is made up of 16 amino acids. In DNA, the CDR3 is TGTGCCAGCAGCTTAGAATCCGGCAGGTTGAACACTGAAGCTTTCTTT. Translating it yields CASSLESGRLNTEAFF.

The chain recombines TRBV14 with TRBJ2-1; no definite D call. The CDR3 consists of 14 residues. V lost 3 bases and J 7 bases, leaving 13 bases between the germline ends. Germline V gives CDR1 SGHDN, CDR2 FVKESK. CDR3 DNA: TGTGCCAGCAGCCAGGTCGGCCCATCGAATGAGCAGTTCTTC. Translating it yields CASSQVGPSNEQFF.

The V gene is TRBV2, the J gene TRBJ1-1; D unclear. Germline-derived CDR1 and CDR2 are SNHLY and FYNNEI. Trimming removed 1 base at V and 9 bases at J, with 12 bases between. The CDR3 is 13 residues long. Here the CDR3 reads CASSEERLGKAFF. The CDR3 nucleotides are TGTGCCAGCAGTGAAGAGAGACTAGGAAAAGCTTTCTTT.

This chain's CDR3 is CSVEGLAGGPRGEQYF. The CDR3 DNA reads as TGCAGCGTTGAGGGACTAGCGGGAGGGCCGAGGGGCGAGCAGTACTTC. The rearrangement links TRBV29-1 to TRBJ2-7; 16 bases agree with TRBD2. The V and J ends lost 3 bases and 6 bases, in that order; junction bases with no gene match: 8. The CDR3 loop spans 16 amino acids. Germline V gene sequence: CDR1 SQVTM, CDR2 ANQGSEA.

The V and J genes are TRBV7-3 and TRBJ2-1; D unclear. Germline V gene data show CDR1 as SGHTA and CDR2 as FQGTGA. The CDR3 has 14 amino acids. V lost 5 bases to trimming and J lost 2 bases, with 10 bases between them. The CDR3 protein is CASSPGFAYNEQFF. In nucleotides, the CDR3 is TGTGCCAGCAGCCCCGGGTTCGCCTACAATGAGCAGTTCTTC.

The CDR3 DNA follows: TGTGCCAGCAGCCCCTCCGGGGGGAGCGTATATACAGATACGCAGTATTTT. As protein: CASSPSGGSVYTDTQYF. The chain couples TRBV5-4 to TRBJ2-3, with 7 bases aligning to TRBD2. The length of the CDR3 is 17 residues. Germline lookup yields CDR1 SGHNT and CDR2 YYREEE (reference sequence). V was pared by 4 bases and J by 3 bases, with 14 bases of the junction left unmatched.

V gene TRBV10-3 combines with J gene TRBJ1-3, with D uncertain. Looked up from germline, CDR1 is ENHRY and CDR2 is SYGVKD. This CDR3 comprises 13 residues. V lost 2 bases, J lost 0 bases, and 2 bases lay in between. The CDR3 region has the DNA TGTGCCATCAGTGAGAGCTCTGGAAACACCATATATTTT. Its protein product is CAISESSGNTIYF.

This chain uses TRBV7-6 with TRBJ2-4; D gene uncertain. The CDR3 is made up of 12 amino acids. CDR1 is SGHVS, CDR2 FNYEAQ, per germline. V was cut by 2 bases and J by 3 bases, with 2 bases left in between. The CDR3 bases are TGTGCCAGCAGCTTAAACAAAAACATTCAGTACTTC. Its protein product is CASSLNKNIQYF.

The J gene is TRBJ2-1, the V gene TRBV29-1; 7 bases map to TRBD2. This CDR3 contains 14 residues. J lost 4 bases, V lost 4 bases, and 7 bases had no gene match. Germline V gene sequence: CDR1 SQVTM, CDR2 ANQGSEA. CDR3 loop: CSVALATEYNEQFF. CDR3 nucleotide sequence: TGCAGCGTTGCACTAGCGACGGAGTACAATGAGCAGTTCTTC.

This sequence joins TRBV2 and TRBJ1-5, with D perhaps TRBD1 (6 bases). CDR3 size: 18 residues. V lost 5 bases to trimming and J lost 1 base, with 21 bases between them. CDR1 is SNHLY and CDR2 is FYNNEI in the germline V gene. The CDR3 nucleotides are TGTGCCAGCAGTTCGGAATTCACAGGGATTCGAAGCAATCAGCCCCAGCATTTT. Its translation is CASSSEFTGIRSNQPQHF.

This clone has only one observation. The chain uses TRBV15 and TRBJ1-4; weak D call: TRBD1 (6 bases). V was shortened by 0 bases and J by 7 bases, with 12 bases between the two germline ends. Germline CDR1 and CDR2: LNHNV and YYDKDF (reference sequence). The CDR3 sequence is 15 residues long. CDR3 loop: CATSRDGGAGEKLFF. The CDR3 nucleotides read TGTGCCACCAGCAGAGATGGGGGGGCGGGTGAAAAACTGTTTTTT.

This clone was found a few times. The V gene is TRBV30, the J gene TRBJ1-3; D is undetermined. The CDR3 is 13 residues long. V lost 4 bases, J lost 2 bases, and 9 bases lay in between. The germline CDR1 and CDR2 sequences are GTSNPN and SVGIG (reference sequence). DNA for the CDR3: TGTGCCTGGACGCGAGGAGCTGGAAACACCATATATTTT. Protein product: CAWTRGAGNTIYF.